Listed here are 13 T cell receptor beta chains from one sample, sequenced in a study of T cell repertoires in cytomegalovirus infection (dated by TCRdb to between 2019 and 2020). The run used an Illumina HiSeq 1500. The public reads were reprocessed in TCRdb via fastp at Q25 and MiXCR, keeping in-frame beta chains. Rows are unified per CDR3 protein, each entry keeping the most common DNA and genes. The sample data list 340,000 or so distinct CDR3 sequences, and about 25% of these were observed just once. The top ten constitute more than 10% of the sample. Read against the paper, the sample's treatment or condition label means: in vitro stimulation with specific CMV peptide epitopes to enrich CMV-specific T cells. Antigens of these TCRs are unknown. Sample: cultured PBMCs, taken from culture after CMV antigen stimulation. These receptors were collected from a human donor in good health (CMV status not recorded). Some clones in this sample may be carry-over from other donors' samples.

The chain combines TRBV6-2 or TRBV6-3 with TRBJ2-1; the D call may be TRBD1 or TRBD2 (5 bases each). V was trimmed by 7 bases and J by 7 bases, leaving 23 bases between them. Germline values: CDR1 MNHEY, CDR2 SVGEGT. The length of the CDR3 is 16 residues. This chain's CDR3 is CASTPGPGRGRNEQFF. In nucleotides, the CDR3 is TGTGCCAGCACCCCTGGACCGGGAAGGGGTAGAAATGAGCAGTTCTTC.

The table lists this clonotype with a few counts. CDR3: CASTAGQGAREQFF. CDR3 in DNA: TGTGCCAGCACGGCGGGACAGGGGGCGCGGGAGCAGTTCTTC. The chain has TRBV2 and TRBJ2-1; 12 nucleotides align to TRBD1. Germline CDR1 and CDR2: SNHLY and FYNNEI. The ends lost 7 bases at V and 10 bases at J; junction bases unmatched: 8. This CDR3 contains 14 residues. The full variable domain, with the rest looked up from reference TRBV2 and TRBJ2-1, is EPEVTQTPSHQVTQMGQEVILRCVPISNHLYFYWYRQILGQKVEFLVSFYNNEISEKSEIFDDQFSVERPDGSNFTLKIRSTKLEDSAMYFCASTAGQGAREQFFGPGTRLTVL.

This clonotype was counted at least ten times. The gene calls are TRBV12-3 or TRBV12-4 and TRBJ1-5; 7 positions match TRBD1. This CDR3 has 15 residues. The V gene end was trimmed by 5 bases and the J gene end by 0 bases; junction bases not matched to a gene: 4. The chain's CDR3 is CASSVGDSSNQPQHF. DNA of the CDR3: TGTGCCAGCAGTGTGGGGGACAGTAGCAATCAGCCCCAGCATTTT.

In this sample, this clonotype turned up a few times. V usage is TRBV20-1 and J usage is TRBJ2-1; 8 bases are a match to TRBD2. V dropped 0 bases and J dropped 8; count of bases not matched to a gene: 12. Germline V lookup: CDR1 DFQATT, CDR2 SNEGSKA (reference sequence). This CDR3 contains 16 residues. The CDR3 coding sequence is TGCAGTGCTAGAGATACCCCCGGGACTAGAGTCGATGAGCAGTTCTTC. This sequence encodes CSARDTPGTRVDEQFF.

The chain recombines TRBV20-1 with TRBJ2-7; D might be TRBD1 (6 bases). The CDR3 is 13 residues long. The germline CDR1 and CDR2 sequences are DFQATT and SNEGSKA (reference sequence). Trimming removed 5 bases from V and 5 bases from J, with 16 bases in between. The CDR3 is CSALLTGLDEQYF. In DNA form, the CDR3 reads TGCAGTGCTCTCCTGACAGGTTTGGACGAGCAGTACTTC.

This chain joins TRBV11-3 and TRBJ1-2; tentative D call: TRBD1 (6 bases). The ends were cut back, 1 base at V and 13 bases at J, with 19 bases in the middle. Per germline, CDR1 SGHNT and CDR2 YENEEA. The CDR3 loop spans 14 amino acids. This chain's CDR3 is CASSLGTGPEYCTF. The CDR3 DNA reads as TGTGCCAGCAGCTTAGGTACAGGGCCCGAGTATTGCACCTTC.

This clonotype came up a few times. The rearrangement links TRBV6-6 to TRBJ2-2; D possibly corresponds to TRBD1 (7 bases). The CDR3 totals 15 residues. With 6 bases removed from V and 4 bases from J, the gap between germline ends came to 15 bases. Germline V gene lookup returns CDR1 MNHNY and CDR2 SVGAGI (reference sequence). The CDR3 reads CASREGQIFTGELFF. The DNA of the CDR3 is TGTGCCAGCAGGGAGGGACAGATATTCACCGGGGAGCTGTTTTTT.

This clonotype showed up just a few times. The chain employs TRBV12-3 or TRBV12-4 and TRBJ2-5; possibly TRBD1 or TRBD2 for D (5 bases each). This CDR3 comprises 11 residues. Between the trimmed V and J ends, which lost 7 bases and 7 bases, there was a span of 10 bases. The CDR3 coding sequence is TGTGCCAGCACCTATGGGGGGACCCAGTACTTC. Residues: CASTYGGTQYF.

The rearrangement links TRBV28 to TRBJ1-5; no clear D gene. The CDR3 runs to 12 residues. Germline assignment: CDR1 MDHEN and CDR2 SYDVKM. Deletions cut 7 bases from V and 6 bases from J, with 10 bases between. In DNA, the CDR3 is TGTGCCAGCAAGGGTGTAGGTCAGCCCCAGCATTTT. Translated: CASKGVGQPQHF.

The chain is built from TRBV7-8 and TRBJ1-3, with no clear D. The germline V gene has CDR1 SGHVS and CDR2 FQNEAQ. The V end lost 5 bases, the J end lost 0 bases, and 11 bases lay between the germline ends. The CDR3 is 15 amino acids. CDR3 protein: CASSPTEASGNTIYF. Here the CDR3 DNA reads TGTGCCAGCAGCCCCACGGAGGCCTCTGGAAACACCATATATTTT.

V usage is TRBV7-9 and J usage is TRBJ2-5; D might be TRBD2 (6 bases). This CDR3 has 14 amino acids. V lost 1 base to trimming and J lost 7 bases, with 13 bases between them. Germline CDR1 SEHNR, CDR2 FQNEAQ (reference sequence). The CDR3 loop reads CASSLVSGRGTQYF. The DNA for the CDR3 is TGTGCCAGCAGCTTAGTTTCCGGGCGGGGGACCCAGTACTTC.

This clonotype has just a few counts. The chain couples TRBV15 to TRBJ2-7; D call uncertain. The CDR3 is 13 residues long. CDR1 LNHNV and CDR2 YYDKDF come from the germline V gene (reference sequence). V lost 0 bases and J 6 bases, leaving 9 bases between the germline ends. The CDR3 sequence: CATSRDGRAEQYF. CDR3 DNA: TGTGCCACCAGCAGAGATGGAAGGGCCGAGCAGTACTTC.

This clonotype has a count of ten or more. The J gene is TRBJ1-3, the V gene TRBV19; 8 positions agree with TRBD1. CDR3 length equals 16 residues. Germline assignment: CDR1 LNHDA and CDR2 SQIVND (reference sequence). After removal of 6 bases from V and 0 bases from J, the junction contained 7 bases not matched to a gene. This CDR3 is CASSPTGGSSGNTIYF. CDR3 coding DNA: TGTGCCAGTAGCCCCACAGGGGGTTCCTCTGGAAACACCATATATTTT.